One T cell receptor (beta chain) is described in this entry. Antigen: not known. At the DNA level, this CDR3 is encoded by other sequences in the same sample as well. These data originate in a study of T cell responses to AZD1222 COVID-19 vaccine. General study findings and limits: Donor demographics were predominantly white British with a female majority; clonal diversity may be underestimated. CD4 TCRs covered the whole spike, strongest at regions 160-218 and 743-854.

V was cut by 5 bases and J by 2 bases, with 1 base left in between. This CDR3 comprises 10 residues. Germline values: CDR1 SNHLY, CDR2 FYNNEI. The method was immunoSEQ multiplex PCR; TCRdb's version includes in-frame clones alone and lacks a portion of them. The sample includes around 140,000 clones, 93% of them seen just once. This sample comprised peripheral blood, obtained on day 0 of AZD1222 vaccination. The origin of this receptor is an adult in good health. The gene calls are TRBV2 and TRBJ2-7; D call uncertain. The CDR3 coding sequence is TGTGCCAGCAGTACCTACGAGCAGTACTTC. Translated, it gives CASSTYEQYF.